This T cell receptor beta chain originates from a study of T cells in narcolepsy. Here immunoSEQ multiplex PCR was the method, and the copy in TCRdb shows in-frame clones only, minus some. There are approximately 25,000 clones in the sample; approximately 85% occur only once, and 6.6% lies in the top ten. The ends were cut back, 3 bases at V and 7 bases at J, with 10 bases in the middle. Germline V CDR1 and CDR2: SGHDT, YYEEEE. The CDR3 is 13 residues long. This clonotype was obtained from a human donor in good health. This sequence joins TRBV5-6 and TRBJ2-2; no reliable D call. The material sequenced was memory (CD45RA-) CD4+ T cells from blood. In DNA form, the CDR3 reads TGTGCCAGCAGCTGGTGGGTTAGCGGGGAGCTGTTTTTT. Amino acids: CASSWWVSGELFF.